One sample yielded the 7 T cell receptor beta chains listed below, sequenced in a study of cytotoxic CD8 clonotypes in ibrutinib-treated CLL. The protocol was immunoSEQ multiplex PCR, while the TCRdb copy is restricted to in-frame clones and leaves out a portion. The table includes about 130,000 clones, 75% to 85% detected once. Sequenced here: PBMCs, sampled after 12 months of ibrutinib treatment. Source of these receptors: a human donor with chronic lymphocytic leukemia.

This clone came up a few times. The CDR3 DNA reads as TGTGCCAGCAGCGCGGACAGCTACCTCGGCTACACCTTC. This codes for CASSADSYLGYTF. V gene TRBV5-5 combines with J gene TRBJ1-2; possibly TRBD1 for D (6 bases). Trimming cost V 4 bases and J 8 bases, with 15 bases left between them. The germline V gene encodes CDR1 SGHKS and CDR2 YYEKEE (reference sequence). This CDR3 comprises 13 residues.

J is TRBJ1-2 and V is TRBV7-2; D not resolved. The CDR3 has 13 residues. From germline, CDR1 is SGHTA and CDR2 FQGNSA. Trimming pared 3 bases from V and 3 bases from J, leaving 8 bases between. The CDR3 spells CASSLSGYYGYTF. CDR3 in DNA: TGTGCCAGCAGCTTGAGCGGCTACTATGGCTACACCTTC.

The chain recombines TRBV27 with TRBJ2-7; the D gene is possibly TRBD1 (6 bases). Germline V CDR1 and CDR2: MNHEY, SMNVEV (reference sequence). V gave up 8 bases and J gave up 4 bases, with 27 bases separating them. The CDR3 consists of 17 residues. The CDR3 DNA is TGTGCCAGCGGGGGCACCTATATAAGCGGACGGCGATACGAGCAGTACTTC. This translates into CASGGTYISGRRYEQYF.

The CDR3: CASSQTLAGADEQYF. The CDR3 nucleotides read TGTGCCAGCAGCCAAACTCTAGCGGGAGCCGACGAGCAGTACTTC. V and J are TRBV28 and TRBJ2-7, with 10 bases lining up with TRBD2. Germline trimming cut 6 bases from V and 5 bases from J; bases unmatched to any gene: 10. The CDR3 spans 15 residues. Per germline, CDR1 MDHEN and CDR2 SYDVKM.

This clone has only a few counts. An end of the junction does not agree with germline; a read error may underlie this. The chain couples TRBV7-7 to TRBJ2-1, with TRBD2 matching over 7 bases. The germline V gene has CDR1 SSHAT and CDR2 FNYEAQ (reference sequence). There are 17 residues in the CDR3. CDR3 in amino acids: CASSRNPLGVSGNEQFF. The CDR3 coding sequence is TGTGCTAGCAGCCGTAACCCCCTGGGAGTTAGCGGGAATGAGCAGTTCTTC.

This chain connects TRBV6-6 to TRBJ2-3; D remains unclear. Trimming took 6 bases from V and 2 from J, leaving 12 bases between them. The germline CDR1 and CDR2 sequences are MNHNY and SVGAGI (reference sequence). This CDR3 is built from 14 residues. The CDR3 nucleotides are TGTGCCAGCAGCCCGGGTCAGGCCACAGATACGCAGTATTTT. It codes for CASSPGQATDTQYF.

CDR3 region: CASSLFELAGSTDTQYF. CDR3 in DNA: TGTGCCAGCAGTTTATTCGAACTAGCGGGAAGCACAGATACGCAGTATTTT. The V call is TRBV28, the J call TRBJ2-3, with 10 bases matching TRBD2. V shed 1 base, J shed 0 bases, and the junction held 4 bases outside the gene matches. The CDR3 has 17 residues. Germline V lookup: CDR1 MDHEN, CDR2 SYDVKM. Full variable domain (outside the CDR3, taken from reference TRBV28 and TRBJ2-3): DVKVTQSSRYLVKRTGEKVFLECVQDMDHENMFWYRQDPGLGLRLIYFSYDVKMKEKGDIPEGYSVSREKKERFSLILESASTNQTSMYLCASSLFELAGSTDTQYFGPGTRLTVL.